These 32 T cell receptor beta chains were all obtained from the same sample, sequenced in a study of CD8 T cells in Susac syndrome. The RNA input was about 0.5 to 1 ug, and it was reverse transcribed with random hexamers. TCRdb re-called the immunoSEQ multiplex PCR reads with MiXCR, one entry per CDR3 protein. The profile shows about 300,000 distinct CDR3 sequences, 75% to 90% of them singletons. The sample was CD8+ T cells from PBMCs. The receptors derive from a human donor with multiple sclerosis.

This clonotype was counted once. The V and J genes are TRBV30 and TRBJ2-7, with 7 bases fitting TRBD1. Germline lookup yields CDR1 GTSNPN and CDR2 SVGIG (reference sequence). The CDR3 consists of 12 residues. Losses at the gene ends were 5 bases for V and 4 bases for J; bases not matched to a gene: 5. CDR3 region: CAWGDRAYEQYF. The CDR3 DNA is TGTGCCTGGGGGGACAGAGCTTACGAGCAGTACTTC.

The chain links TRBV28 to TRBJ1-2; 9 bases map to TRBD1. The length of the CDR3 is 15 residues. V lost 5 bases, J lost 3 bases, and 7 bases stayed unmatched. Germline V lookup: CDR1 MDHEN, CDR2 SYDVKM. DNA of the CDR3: TGTGCCAGCAGTATACAGGGGGCTCTAGACTATGGCTACACCTTC. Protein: CASSIQGALDYGYTF.

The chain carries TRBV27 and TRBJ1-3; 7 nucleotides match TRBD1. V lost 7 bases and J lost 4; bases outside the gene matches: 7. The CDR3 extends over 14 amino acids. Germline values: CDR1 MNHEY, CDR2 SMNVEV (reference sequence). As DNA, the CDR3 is TGTGCCAGCACGACAGGGATCCCAGGAAACACCATATATTTT. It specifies CASTTGIPGNTIYF.

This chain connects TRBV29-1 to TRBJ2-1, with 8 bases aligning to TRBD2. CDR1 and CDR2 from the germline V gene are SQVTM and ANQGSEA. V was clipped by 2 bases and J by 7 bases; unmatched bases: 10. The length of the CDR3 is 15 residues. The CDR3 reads CSVELPRLALNEQFF. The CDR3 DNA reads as TGCAGCGTTGAATTACCGAGACTAGCGCTAAATGAGCAGTTCTTC.

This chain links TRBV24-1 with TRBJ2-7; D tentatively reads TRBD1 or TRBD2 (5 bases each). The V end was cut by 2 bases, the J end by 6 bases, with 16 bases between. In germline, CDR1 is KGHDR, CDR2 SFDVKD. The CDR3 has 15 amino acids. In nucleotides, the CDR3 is TGTGCCACCAGTGATTCGCCGGACGGGACGGGCGAGCAGTACTTC. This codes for CATSDSPDGTGEQYF.

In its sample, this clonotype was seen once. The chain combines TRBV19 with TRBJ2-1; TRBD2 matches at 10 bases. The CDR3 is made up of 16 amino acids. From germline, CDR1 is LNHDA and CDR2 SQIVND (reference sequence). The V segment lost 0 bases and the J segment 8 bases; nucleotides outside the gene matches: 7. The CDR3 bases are TGTGCCAGTAGTATAGATCCCTCTAGCGGGAGCGATGAGCAGTTCTTC. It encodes CASSIDPSSGSDEQFF.

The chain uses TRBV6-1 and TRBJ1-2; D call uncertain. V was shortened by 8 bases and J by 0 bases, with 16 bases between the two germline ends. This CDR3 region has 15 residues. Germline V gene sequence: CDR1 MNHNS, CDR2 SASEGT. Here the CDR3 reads CASLSPRSSNYGYTF. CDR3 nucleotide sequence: TGTGCCAGCTTAAGCCCGCGGTCGTCTAACTATGGCTACACCTTC.

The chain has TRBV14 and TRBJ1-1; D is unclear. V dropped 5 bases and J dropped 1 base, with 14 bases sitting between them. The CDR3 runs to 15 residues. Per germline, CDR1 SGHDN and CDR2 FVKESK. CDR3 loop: CASSSLLSGNTEAFF. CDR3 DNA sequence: TGTGCCAGCAGCTCCTTGTTGTCTGGGAACACTGAAGCTTTCTTT.

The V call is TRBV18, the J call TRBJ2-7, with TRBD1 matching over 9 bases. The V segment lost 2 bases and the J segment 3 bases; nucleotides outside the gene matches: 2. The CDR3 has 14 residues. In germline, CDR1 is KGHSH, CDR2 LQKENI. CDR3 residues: CASSPWDRVYEQYF. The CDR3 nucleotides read TGTGCCAGCTCACCATGGGACAGGGTCTACGAGCAGTACTTC.

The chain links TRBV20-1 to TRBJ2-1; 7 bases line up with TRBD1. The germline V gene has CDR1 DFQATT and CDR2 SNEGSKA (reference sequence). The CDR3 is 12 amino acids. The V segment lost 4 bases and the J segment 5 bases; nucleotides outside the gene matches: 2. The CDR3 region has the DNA TGCAGTGCTACTGACAGGGACAATGAGCAGTTCTTC. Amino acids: CSATDRDNEQFF.

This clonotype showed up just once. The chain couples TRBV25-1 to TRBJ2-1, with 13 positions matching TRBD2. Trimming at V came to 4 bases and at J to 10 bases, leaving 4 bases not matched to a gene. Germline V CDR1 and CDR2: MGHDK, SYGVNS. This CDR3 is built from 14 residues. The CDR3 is CASSGLAGGGEQFF. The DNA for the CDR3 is TGTGCCAGCAGTGGACTAGCGGGGGGAGGAGAGCAGTTCTTC.

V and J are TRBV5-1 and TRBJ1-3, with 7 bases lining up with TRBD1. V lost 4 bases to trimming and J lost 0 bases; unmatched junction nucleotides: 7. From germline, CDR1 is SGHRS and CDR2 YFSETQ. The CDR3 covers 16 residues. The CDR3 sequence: CASSITGVSSGNTIYF. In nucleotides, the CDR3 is TGCGCCAGCAGCATAACAGGGGTCTCCTCTGGAAACACCATATATTTT.

This CDR3 is CASGRTSGTNTGELFF. The CDR3, as DNA: TGTGCCAGCGGACGGACTAGCGGGACGAACACCGGGGAGCTGTTTTTT. The chain is built from TRBV7-9 and TRBJ2-2; TRBD2 matches at 12 bases. CDR3 length: 16 residues. V was pared by 8 bases and J by 0 bases, with 4 bases of the junction left unmatched. Germline CDR1 is SEHNR and CDR2 is FQNEAQ (reference sequence).

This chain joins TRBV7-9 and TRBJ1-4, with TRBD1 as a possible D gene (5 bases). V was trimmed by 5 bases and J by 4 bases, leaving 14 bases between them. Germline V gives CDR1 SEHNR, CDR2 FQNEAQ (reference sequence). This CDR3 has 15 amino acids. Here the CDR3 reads CASSIPQGLNEKLFF. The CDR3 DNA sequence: TGTGCCAGCAGCATACCCCAGGGCCTTAATGAAAAACTGTTTTTT.

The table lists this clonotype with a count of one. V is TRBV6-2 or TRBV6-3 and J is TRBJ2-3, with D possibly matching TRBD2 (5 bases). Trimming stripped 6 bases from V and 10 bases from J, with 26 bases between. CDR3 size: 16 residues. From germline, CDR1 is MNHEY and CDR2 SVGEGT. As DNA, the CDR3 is TGTGCCAGCAGCTGGAGCGGTAAGCCAGAATTATTGGCGCAGTATTTT. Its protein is CASSWSGKPELLAQYF.

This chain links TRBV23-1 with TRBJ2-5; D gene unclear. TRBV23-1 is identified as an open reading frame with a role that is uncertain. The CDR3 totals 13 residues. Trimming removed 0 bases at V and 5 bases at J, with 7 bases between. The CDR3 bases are TGCGCCAGCAGTCAATCGAAGCAGGAGACCCAGTACTTC. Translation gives CASSQSKQETQYF.

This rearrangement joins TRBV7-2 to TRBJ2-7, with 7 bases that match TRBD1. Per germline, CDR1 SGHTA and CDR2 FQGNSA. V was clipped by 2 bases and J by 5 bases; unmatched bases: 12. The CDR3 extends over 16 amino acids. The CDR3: CASSLTLGQVVHEQYF. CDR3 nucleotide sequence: TGTGCCAGCAGCTTAACCCTAGGACAGGTGGTTCACGAGCAGTACTTC.

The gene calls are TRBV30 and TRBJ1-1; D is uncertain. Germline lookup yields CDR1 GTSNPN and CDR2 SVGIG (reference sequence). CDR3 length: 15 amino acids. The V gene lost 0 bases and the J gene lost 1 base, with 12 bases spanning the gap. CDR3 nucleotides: TGTGCCTGGAGTGTACCCTTGTACAGGAACACTGAAGCTTTCTTT. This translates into CAWSVPLYRNTEAFF.

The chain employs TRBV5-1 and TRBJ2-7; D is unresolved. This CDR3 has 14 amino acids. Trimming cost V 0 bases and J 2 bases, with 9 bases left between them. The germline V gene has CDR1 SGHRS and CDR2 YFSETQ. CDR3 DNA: TGCGCCAGCAGCTTGGCGTGGAAAACCTACGAGCAGTACTTC. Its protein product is CASSLAWKTYEQYF.

CDR3 residues: CASSAYRGSNQPQHF. Written as DNA, the CDR3 is TGTGCCAGCAGTGCCTACAGGGGTAGCAATCAGCCCCAGCATTTT. The V call is TRBV6-5, the J call TRBJ1-5; TRBD1 aligns across 7 bases. CDR3 length: 15 residues. The J segment lost 0 bases and the V segment lost 5 bases, leaving 4 bases of the junction unmatched. The germline CDR1 and CDR2 sequences are MNHEY and SVGAGI.

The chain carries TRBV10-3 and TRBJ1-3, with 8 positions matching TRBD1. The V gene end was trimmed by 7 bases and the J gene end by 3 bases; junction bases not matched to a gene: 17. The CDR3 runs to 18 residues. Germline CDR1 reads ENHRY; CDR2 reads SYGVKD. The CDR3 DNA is TGTGCCATCACACATTTAATGAACAGGGGGGAAAGTGGAAACACCATATATTTT. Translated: CAITHLMNRGESGNTIYF.

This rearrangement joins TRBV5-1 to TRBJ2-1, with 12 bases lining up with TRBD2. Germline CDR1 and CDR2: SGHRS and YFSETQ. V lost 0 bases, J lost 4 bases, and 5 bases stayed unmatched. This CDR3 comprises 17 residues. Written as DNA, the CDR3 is TGCGCCAGCAGCTTGGGACTAGCGGGAGCCGAATACAATGAGCAGTTCTTC. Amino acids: CASSLGLAGAEYNEQFF. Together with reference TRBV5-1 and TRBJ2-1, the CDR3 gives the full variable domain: KAGVTQTPRYLIKTRGQQVTLSCSPISGHRSVSWYQQTPGQGLQFLFEYFSETQRNKGNFPGRFSGRQFSNSRSEMNVSTLELGDSALYLCASSLGLAGAEYNEQFFGPGTRLTVL.

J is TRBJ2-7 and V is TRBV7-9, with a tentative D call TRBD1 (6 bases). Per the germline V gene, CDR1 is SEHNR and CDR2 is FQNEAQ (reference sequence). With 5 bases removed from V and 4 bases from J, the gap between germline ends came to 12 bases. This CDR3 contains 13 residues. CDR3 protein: CASSRYRDYEQYF. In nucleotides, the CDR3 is TGTGCCAGCAGCCGGTACAGGGATTACGAGCAGTACTTC. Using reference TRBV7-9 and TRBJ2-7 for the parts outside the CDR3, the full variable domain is DTGVSQNPRHKITKRGQNVTFRCDPISEHNRLYWYRQTLGQGPEFLTYFQNEAQLEKSRLLSDRFSAERPKGSFSTLEIQRTEQGDSAMYLCASSRYRDYEQYFGPGTRLTVT.

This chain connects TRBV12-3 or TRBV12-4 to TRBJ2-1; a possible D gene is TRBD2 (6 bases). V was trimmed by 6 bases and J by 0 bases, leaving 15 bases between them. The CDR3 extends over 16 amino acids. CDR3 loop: CASSEFGGSSYNEQFF. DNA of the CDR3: TGTGCCAGCAGCGAATTCGGGGGTAGCTCCTACAATGAGCAGTTCTTC.

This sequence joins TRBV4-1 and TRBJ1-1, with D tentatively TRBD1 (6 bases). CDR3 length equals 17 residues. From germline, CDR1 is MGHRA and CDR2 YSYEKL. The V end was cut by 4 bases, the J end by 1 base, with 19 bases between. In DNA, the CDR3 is TGCGCCAGCAGCCCTCACATTAGTCGGGGGGCGAACACTGAAGCTTTCTTT. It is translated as CASSPHISRGANTEAFF.

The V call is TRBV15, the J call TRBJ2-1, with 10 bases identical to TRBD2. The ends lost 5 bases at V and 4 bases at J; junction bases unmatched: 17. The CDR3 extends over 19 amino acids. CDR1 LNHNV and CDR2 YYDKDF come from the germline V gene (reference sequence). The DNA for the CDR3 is TGTGCCACCAGCTTCGAGCCGGCCGGGACTAGCGTGTCATACAATGAGCAGTTCTTC. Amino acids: CATSFEPAGTSVSYNEQFF.

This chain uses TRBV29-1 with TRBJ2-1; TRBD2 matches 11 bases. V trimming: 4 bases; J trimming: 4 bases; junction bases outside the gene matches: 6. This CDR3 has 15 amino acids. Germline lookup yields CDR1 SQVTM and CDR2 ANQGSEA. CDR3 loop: CSVGGTSGSYNEQFF. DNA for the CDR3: TGCAGCGTTGGGGGGACTAGCGGTTCGTACAATGAGCAGTTCTTC.

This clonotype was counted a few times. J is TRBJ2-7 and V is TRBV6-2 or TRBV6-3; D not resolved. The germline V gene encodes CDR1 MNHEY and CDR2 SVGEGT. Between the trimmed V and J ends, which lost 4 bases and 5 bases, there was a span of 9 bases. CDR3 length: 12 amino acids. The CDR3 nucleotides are TGTGCCAGCAGTTTGAACACCCACGAGCAGTACTTC. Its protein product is CASSLNTHEQYF.

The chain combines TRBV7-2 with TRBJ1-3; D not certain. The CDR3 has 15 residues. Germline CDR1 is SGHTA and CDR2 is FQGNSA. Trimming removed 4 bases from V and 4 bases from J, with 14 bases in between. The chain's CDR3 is CASSSSAGRGNTIYF. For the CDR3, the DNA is TGTGCCAGCAGCTCCTCCGCCGGCAGAGGAAACACCATATATTTT.

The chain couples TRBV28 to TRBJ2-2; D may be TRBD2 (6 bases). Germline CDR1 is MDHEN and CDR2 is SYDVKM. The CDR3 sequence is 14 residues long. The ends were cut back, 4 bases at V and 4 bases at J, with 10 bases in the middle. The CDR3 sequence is CASSSTSITGELFF. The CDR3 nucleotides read TGTGCCAGCAGTTCGACTAGTATCACCGGGGAGCTGTTTTTT.

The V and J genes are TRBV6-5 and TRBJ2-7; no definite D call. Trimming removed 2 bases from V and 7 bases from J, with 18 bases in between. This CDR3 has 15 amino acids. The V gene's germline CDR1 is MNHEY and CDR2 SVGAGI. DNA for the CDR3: TGTGCCAGCAGTTACGGAGCCGGAGCCTTGGGAGAGCAGTACTTC. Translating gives CASSYGAGALGEQYF.

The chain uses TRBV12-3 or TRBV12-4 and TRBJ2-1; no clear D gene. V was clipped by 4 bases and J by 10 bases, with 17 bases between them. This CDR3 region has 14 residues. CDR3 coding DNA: TGTGCCAGCAGTTATCCCGGGCCACGCAACGAGCAGTTCTTC. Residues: CASSYPGPRNEQFF.